The 26 T cell receptor beta chains reported below all come from one sample, sequenced in a study of CD8+ T cells in alopecia areata. Reverse transcription of extracted RNA yielded cDNA, which provided the sequencing template. The protocol was immunoSEQ multiplex PCR, while the TCRdb copy is restricted to in-frame clones and leaves out a portion. The repertoire consists of fewer than 350,000 clones, with roughly 64% occurring once and the leading ten covering 1.8%. Documented treatment: oral pan-JAK inhibitor, 5-10 mg twice daily. The sample here was CD4+ T cells sorted from blood, taken at week 24, from a patient treated with tofacitinib. The receptors shown here come from a human donor with alopecia areata.

The chain links TRBV11-2 to TRBJ1-1, with no clear D. The CDR3 length is 12 residues. Germline V gene sequence: CDR1 SGHAT, CDR2 FQNNGV. V was cut by 5 bases and J by 11 bases, with 15 bases left in between. The CDR3 spells CASSPAGVGAFF. In nucleotides, the CDR3 is TGTGCCAGCAGCCCCGCCGGGGTTGGTGCTTTCTTT.

This clone was counted a few times. The V and J genes are TRBV5-6 and TRBJ2-1; 10 positions match TRBD2. Germline trimming cut 2 bases from V and 6 bases from J; bases unmatched to any gene: 11. The CDR3 sequence is 17 residues long. The germline V gene has CDR1 SGHDT and CDR2 YYEEEE. CDR3 nucleotides: TGTGCCAGCAGCTTACGGTCGACTAGCGGGTTTATCAATGAGCAGTTCTTC. Its protein product is CASSLRSTSGFINEQFF. Combining the CDR3 with reference TRBV5-6 and TRBJ2-1 gives the whole variable domain DAGVTQSPTHLIKTRGQQVTLRCSPKSGHDTVSWYQQALGQGPQFIFQYYEEEERQRGNFPDRFSGHQFPNYSSELNVNALLLGDSALYLCASSLRSTSGFINEQFFGPGTRLTVL.

V is TRBV7-2 and J is TRBJ2-7; TRBD1 matches at 8 bases. The V gene end was trimmed by 9 bases and the J gene end by 0 bases; junction bases not matched to a gene: 4. Germline V gene data show CDR1 as SGHTA and CDR2 as FQGNSA. The CDR3 covers 13 residues. The CDR3 DNA sequence: TGTGCCAGTGGACAGGGATACTCCTACGAGCAGTACTTC. This translates into CASGQGYSYEQYF.

The count of this clone is one. This sequence joins TRBV5-1 and TRBJ2-3; D remains unclear. From germline, CDR1 is SGHRS and CDR2 YFSETQ. This CDR3 is 14 amino acids long. V was pared by 1 base and J by 6 bases, with 12 bases between. The CDR3 is CASSLSGVGDTQYF. In nucleotides, the CDR3 is TGCGCCAGCAGCTTGAGTGGGGTCGGCGATACGCAGTATTTT.

The chain carries TRBV29-1 and TRBJ2-6; D perhaps matches TRBD2 (6 bases). CDR3 size: 16 residues. V lost 3 bases, J lost 0 bases, and 12 bases lay in between. Per germline, CDR1 SQVTM and CDR2 ANQGSEA. DNA of the CDR3: TGCAGCGTTGATGGCGGGGTATCCTCTGGGGCCAACGTCCTGACTTTC. Translating gives CSVDGGVSSGANVLTF.

The V gene is TRBV2, the J gene TRBJ1-5; TRBD1 might be the D (6 bases). The V end was cut by 5 bases, the J end by 4 bases, with 9 bases between. This CDR3 has 13 residues. Germline V gives CDR1 SNHLY, CDR2 FYNNEI. CDR3: CASSHRVNQPQHF. The CDR3 DNA is TGTGCCAGCAGTCACAGGGTAAATCAGCCCCAGCATTTT.

This chain uses TRBV4-1 with TRBJ1-2; maybe TRBD1 (6 bases). The CDR3 spans 13 residues. The V gene lost 1 base and the J gene lost 5 bases, with 8 bases spanning the gap. The germline gives CDR1 MGHRA, CDR2 YSYEKL. Written as DNA, the CDR3 is TGCGCCAGCAGCCAAGCGGGACATTATGGCTACACCTTC. Protein sequence: CASSQAGHYGYTF.

The chain is built from TRBV2 and TRBJ2-2; D is uncertain. Germline CDR1 SNHLY, CDR2 FYNNEI. The CDR3 consists of 13 residues. Trimming took 7 bases from V and 1 from J, leaving 7 bases between them. This CDR3 is CASTTENTGELFF. The CDR3 coding sequence is TGTGCCAGCACTACAGAGAACACCGGGGAGCTGTTTTTT.

CDR3 in amino acids: CASSVGTNTGELFF. In DNA form, the CDR3 reads TGTGCCAGCAGTGTCGGGACGAACACCGGGGAGCTGTTTTTT. The chain joins TRBV6-4 to TRBJ2-2; tentatively, D is TRBD2 (5 bases). The CDR3 is made up of 14 amino acids. The V end was cut by 4 bases, the J end by 0 bases, with 6 bases between. CDR1 is MRHNA, CDR2 SNTAGT, per germline.

This clone was seen more than once but under ten times. The gene calls are TRBV29-1 and TRBJ2-5; D tentatively reads TRBD1 or TRBD2 (5 bases each). Trimming stripped 6 bases from V and 5 bases from J, with 16 bases between. The CDR3 contains 13 residues. CDR1 and CDR2 (germline): SQVTM, ANQGSEA. This chain's CDR3 is CSVGVQVGETQYF. The DNA of the CDR3 is TGCAGCGTGGGGGTACAGGTTGGGGAGACCCAGTACTTC. The complete variable domain, with remaining parts taken from reference TRBV29-1 and TRBJ2-5, reads SAVISQKPSRDICQRGTSLTIQCQVDSQVTMMFWYRQQPGQSLTLIATANQGSEATYESGFVIDKFPISRPNLTFSTLTVSNMSPEDSSIYLCSVGVQVGETQYFGPGTRLLVL.

Remarks on this clone: Other DNA sequences in the sample encode the same CDR3. The chain is built from TRBV7-2 and TRBJ2-7; the D gene is possibly TRBD1 (6 bases). V lost 5 bases and J lost 4, with 9 bases in between. The CDR3 consists of 12 residues. Germline CDR1 reads SGHTA; CDR2 reads FQGNSA. The CDR3 sequence: CASSLQGYEQYF. DNA for the CDR3: TGTGCCAGCAGCCTACAGGGATACGAGCAGTACTTC.

V and J are TRBV5-1 and TRBJ1-1; D not resolved. The V gene's germline CDR1 is SGHRS and CDR2 YFSETQ. With 0 bases removed from V and 3 bases from J, the gap between germline ends came to 12 bases. CDR3 length: 15 amino acids. DNA of the CDR3: TGCGCCAGCAGCTTGGATGGGATGTCATACACTGAAGCTTTCTTT. This codes for CASSLDGMSYTEAFF.

The chain carries TRBV7-2 and TRBJ1-5; D is ambiguous. The CDR3 loop spans 13 amino acids. Germline-derived CDR1 and CDR2 are SGHTA and FQGNSA. Trimming cost V 0 bases and J 4 bases, with 4 bases left between them. CDR3 in DNA: TGTGCCAGCAGCTTAGCGCGAAATCAGCCCCAGCATTTT. Its protein product is CASSLARNQPQHF.

The chain employs TRBV6-5 and TRBJ2-7; D gene uncertain. This CDR3 has 15 amino acids. V lost 0 bases, J lost 4 bases, and 13 bases lay in between. The germline V gene encodes CDR1 MNHEY and CDR2 SVGAGI. In DNA form, the CDR3 reads TGTGCCAGCAGTTACTCGACATCGACCTATTACGAGCAGTACTTC. It specifies CASSYSTSTYYEQYF.

The chain links TRBV7-2 to TRBJ2-4; TRBD1 matches at 9 bases. V lost 5 bases to trimming and J lost 8 bases; unmatched junction nucleotides: 4. The V gene's germline CDR1 is SGHTA and CDR2 FQGNSA. The CDR3 is made up of 13 amino acids. The CDR3 reads CASSVDRGDIQYF. The CDR3 coding sequence is TGTGCCAGCAGCGTGGACAGGGGCGACATTCAGTACTTC.

J is TRBJ2-5 and V is TRBV28; 14 nucleotides align to TRBD2. Unmatched junction bases numbered 11, after V lost 6 bases and J lost 2 bases. This CDR3 region has 18 residues. In germline, CDR1 is MDHEN, CDR2 SYDVKM. In DNA, the CDR3 is TGTGCCAGCAGCCGTGGGACTAGCGGGGGACATCTACAAGAGACCCAGTACTTC. Protein sequence: CASSRGTSGGHLQETQYF. Using reference TRBV28 and TRBJ2-5 for the parts outside the CDR3, the full variable domain is DVKVTQSSRYLVKRTGEKVFLECVQDMDHENMFWYRQDPGLGLRLIYFSYDVKMKEKGDIPEGYSVSREKKERFSLILESASTNQTSMYLCASSRGTSGGHLQETQYFGPGTRLLVL.

The chain joins TRBV5-1 to TRBJ2-3; 9 nucleotides match TRBD2. With V trimmed by 0 bases and J by 4 bases, 6 bases remained unmatched. The CDR3 has 16 amino acids. CDR1 and CDR2 (germline): SGHRS, YFSETQ. CDR3 loop: CASSLENSGGSDTQYF. In DNA form, the CDR3 reads TGCGCCAGCAGCTTGGAGAATAGCGGGGGATCAGATACGCAGTATTTT.

This clone was counted only a few times. Other DNA sequences in the same sample also yield this CDR3. The chain uses TRBV5-6 and TRBJ1-6, with D unresolved. V was cut by 2 bases and J by 7 bases, with 10 bases left in between. Germline V gene lookup returns CDR1 SGHDT and CDR2 YYEEEE. The CDR3 consists of 14 residues. As DNA, the CDR3 is TGTGCCAGCAGCTTCCGGGCGGTGAATTCACCCCTCCACTTT. This sequence encodes CASSFRAVNSPLHF.

This clone has only a few counts. V is TRBV2 and J is TRBJ1-1; no clear D. The length of the CDR3 is 13 residues. The V end was cut by 4 bases, the J end by 6 bases, with 12 bases between. Germline lookup yields CDR1 SNHLY and CDR2 FYNNEI. CDR3 loop: CASSALDVAEAFF. As DNA, the CDR3 is TGTGCCAGCAGTGCCTTAGATGTGGCTGAAGCTTTCTTT.

The chain uses TRBV2 and TRBJ2-1; weak D call: TRBD1 (5 bases). CDR3 length: 12 residues. Germline CDR1 reads SNHLY; CDR2 reads FYNNEI. V gave up 6 bases and J gave up 3 bases, with 6 bases separating them. The DNA for the CDR3 is TGTGCCAGCAGCAGGGACTACAATGAGCAGTTCTTC. Translation: CASSRDYNEQFF.

CDR3 in DNA: TGTGCCAGCTCTCCCTTGGACAGGGTAGGGCAAGAGCAGTACTTC. Translated, it gives CASSPLDRVGQEQYF. This chain connects TRBV18 to TRBJ2-7; 8 positions match TRBD1. The CDR3 consists of 15 residues. Germline V gene sequence: CDR1 KGHSH, CDR2 LQKENI. J was trimmed by 7 bases and V by 6 bases; bases with no gene match: 14.

This clone came up once. The chain links TRBV10-3 to TRBJ1-5; D perhaps matches TRBD1 (5 bases). Germline CDR1 reads ENHRY; CDR2 reads SYGVKD. V was clipped by 4 bases and J by 4 bases, with 14 bases between them. The CDR3 is 15 residues long. CDR3 region: CAISVGGSQNQPQHF. The CDR3 DNA reads as TGTGCCATCAGTGTCGGGGGAAGTCAGAATCAGCCCCAGCATTTT.

About this clone: This sample also contains other DNA sequences that code for the same CDR3. This rearrangement joins TRBV7-2 to TRBJ1-1; D is uncertain. The V end lost 1 base, the J end lost 1 base, and 4 bases lay between the germline ends. The CDR3 has 13 amino acids. The germline V gene encodes CDR1 SGHTA and CDR2 FQGNSA. As DNA, the CDR3 is TGTGCCAGCAGCTTAGACCGGAACACTGAAGCTTTCTTT. It encodes CASSLDRNTEAFF.

This clone was observed a handful of times. The V and J genes are TRBV6-5 and TRBJ2-6; D call uncertain. V dropped 8 bases and J dropped 1 base, with 9 bases sitting between them. The germline gives CDR1 MNHEY, CDR2 SVGAGI. This CDR3 region has 14 residues. The CDR3 protein is CASLEASGANVLTF. Here the CDR3 DNA reads TGTGCCAGCCTTGAGGCATCTGGGGCCAACGTCCTGACTTTC.

This clone was counted between two and nine times. This chain uses TRBV5-6 with TRBJ2-1; no firm D call. V shed 4 bases and J shed 8 bases, with 10 bases lying between them. The CDR3 runs 12 residues. Germline V gene lookup returns CDR1 SGHDT and CDR2 YYEEEE. CDR3 coding DNA: TGTGCCAGCAGCGGAACCCTCGATGAGCAGTTCTTC. Protein sequence: CASSGTLDEQFF.

The chain uses TRBV6-1 and TRBJ2-7; 9 nucleotides align to TRBD1. Germline V gives CDR1 MNHNS, CDR2 SASEGT. V lost 4 bases, J lost 9 bases, and 10 bases stayed unmatched. The CDR3 spans 14 residues. The CDR3 bases are TGTGCCAGCAGTGCTTGGACAGGGGCCGTAGGGCAGTACTTC. Translated: CASSAWTGAVGQYF.